A selection of T cell receptor beta chains follows, all from one sample in a study of graft-versus-host responses after intestinal transplantation. Here immunoSEQ multiplex PCR was the method, and the copy in TCRdb shows in-frame clones only, minus some. The sample has roughly 8,700 clones, about a third seen once. This specimen consisted of alloreactive CD8+ T cells from a mixed lymphocyte reaction culture, obtained before intestinal transplant. The receptors originated from a human patient who received an intestinal transplant. Both conserved end residues are part of each CDR3. The order of the fields is V gene, clone size, J gene, D gene, CDR3 protein, CDR3 DNA. The D gene is left open where the match is weak. Rows give clone size only sometimes, using once, few, many, or a class for an expanded clone.

>TRBV29-1|few|TRBJ1-2|-
CSVGPGIIHGYTF
TGCAGCGTTGGTCCGGGTATAATCCATGGCTACACCTTC
>TRBV27|-|TRBJ2-1|-
CASSLGTGHNEQFF
TGTGCCAGCAGTTTAGGGACTGGTCACAATGAGCAGTTCTTC
>TRBV11-2|few|TRBJ2-7|TRBD2
CASSPWGTSLGEQYF
TGTGCCAGCAGCCCATGGGGGACTAGCCTCGGCGAGCAGTACTTC
>TRBV5-1|-|TRBJ1-4|TRBD1
CASSLLGTVNEKLFF
TGCGCCAGCAGCTTGTTGGGGACAGTCAATGAAAAACTGTTTTTT
>TRBV5-1|few|TRBJ2-7|TRBD2
CASSSRGGAYEQYF
TGCGCCAGCAGCTCGCGCGGGGGGGCCTACGAGCAGTACTTC
>TRBV7-9|-|TRBJ2-7|-
CASSRDWGYEQYF
TGTGCCAGCAGCCGGGACTGGGGATACGAGCAGTACTTC
>TRBV14|-|TRBJ1-3|-
CASSQAGGNTIYF
TGTGCCAGCAGCCAAGCCGGGGGAAACACCATATATTTT
>TRBV4-1|few|TRBJ2-1|-
CASSQEPQRTTNEQFF
TGCGCCAGCAGCCAAGAACCCCAGCGGACTACTAATGAGCAGTTCTTC
>TRBV5-4|once|TRBJ2-1|-
CASSLREKGNEQFF
TGTGCCAGCAGCTTGAGGGAGAAGGGCAATGAGCAGTTCTTC
>TRBV7-9|-|TRBJ2-1|TRBD1
CASSWTGLSSYNEQFF
TGTGCCAGCAGCTGGACAGGGCTGAGCTCCTACAATGAGCAGTTCTTC
>TRBV4-2|-|TRBJ2-4|-
CASSQDLRQSAKNIQYF
TGTGCCAGCAGCCAAGATTTGCGACAGTCAGCCAAAAACATTCAGTACTTC
>TRBV15|-|TRBJ2-3|TRBD2
CATSRSEREHSDTQYF
TGTGCCACCAGCAGAAGCGAGCGGGAGCATTCAGATACGCAGTATTTT
>TRBV5-1|few|TRBJ2-1|TRBD2
CASSLPGGPPDEQFF
TGCGCCAGCAGCTTGCCGGGAGGGCCGCCGGATGAGCAGTTCTTC
>TRBV7-6|few|TRBJ2-3|-
CASSLSPTPTDTQYF
TGTGCCAGCAGCCTAAGTCCCACCCCCACAGATACGCAGTATTTT
>TRBV2|few|TRBJ1-4|-
CASSEASRRGEKLFF
TGTGCCAGCAGTGAAGCGTCCAGAAGAGGCGAAAAACTGTTTTTT
>TRBV23-1|few|TRBJ1-1|TRBD1
CASSTGVTNTEAFF
TGCGCCAGCAGTACAGGGGTCACGAACACTGAAGCTTTCTTT
>TRBV30|-|TRBJ1-4|TRBD1
CAWGRDSSEKLFF
TGTGCCTGGGGTAGGGACAGCTCGGAAAAACTGTTTTTT
>TRBV15|-|TRBJ2-7|TRBD1
CATSRSRDSPFSEQYF
TGTGCCACCAGCAGGTCCCGGGACAGTCCTTTTAGCGAGCAGTACTTC
>TRBV5-5|-|TRBJ2-3|-
CASSFTEFRGLSTDTQYF
TGTGCCAGCAGCTTCACGGAATTTCGCGGCCTAAGCACAGATACGCAGTATTTT
>TRBV27|medium-sized|TRBJ2-7|-
CASSFGWGSYEQYF
TGTGCCAGCAGTTTCGGGTGGGGCAGCTACGAGCAGTACTTC
>TRBV7-9|few|TRBJ2-7|-
CASSLGGHEQYF
TGTGCCAGCAGCTTAGGCGGGCACGAGCAGTACTTC
>TRBV5-1|medium-sized|TRBJ2-7|TRBD2
CASSLDGLAASYEQYF
TGCGCCAGCAGCTTGGACGGACTAGCGGCCTCCTACGAGCAGTACTTC
>TRBV7-2|-|TRBJ2-1|TRBD2
CASSLGWSSGNNEQFF
TGTGCCAGCAGCTTAGGTTGGTCTAGCGGAAACAATGAGCAGTTCTTC
>TRBV7-6|-|TRBJ1-3|-
CASSLWGAGNTIYF
TGTGCCAGCAGCCTATGGGGAGCTGGAAACACCATATATTTT
>TRBV16|few|TRBJ1-1|-
CASSQQAGTEAFF
TGTGCCAGCAGCCAACAGGCGGGCACTGAAGCTTTCTTT
>TRBV5-8|-|TRBJ2-5|-
CASSLGTRAQETQYF
TGTGCCAGCAGCTTGGGGACGCGGGCGCAAGAGACCCAGTACTTC
>TRBV7-6|-|TRBJ2-7|TRBD2
CASSPGTSPYEQYF
TGTGCCAGCAGCCCGGGGACTAGCCCCTACGAGCAGTACTTC
>TRBV11-2|few|TRBJ2-7|TRBD2
CASSLAVVGGRFYEQYF
TGTGCCAGCAGCTTAGCCGTGGTGGGCGGGAGATTCTACGAGCAGTACTTC
>TRBV2|medium-sized|TRBJ2-7|TRBD2
CARQGGQREGVSPYEQYF
TGTGCCAGACAGGGTGGCCAGCGGGAGGGGGTTTCCCCCTACGAGCAGTACTTC
>TRBV13|-|TRBJ2-7|TRBD2
CASSSGLAASEQYF
TGTGCCAGCAGCTCGGGACTAGCGGCCTCCGAGCAGTACTTC
>TRBV6-5|few|TRBJ2-3|TRBD2
CASSFGGRGTDTQYF
TGTGCCAGCAGTTTCGGCGGGAGGGGTACAGATACGCAGTATTTT
>TRBV7-9|-|TRBJ2-7|TRBD2
CASSPGPGRESYEQYF
TGTGCCAGCAGCCCGGGTCCCGGGAGGGAAAGCTACGAGCAGTACTTC
>TRBV27|few|TRBJ1-5|-
CASRAGGNQPQHF
TGTGCCAGCAGAGCCGGGGGGAATCAGCCCCAGCATTTT
>TRBV19|few|TRBJ1-1|TRBD1
CASRLTGGGAMNTEAFF
TGTGCCAGTAGACTGACAGGGGGTGGGGCGATGAACACTGAAGCTTTCTTT
>TRBV7-6|-|TRBJ2-3|TRBD2
CASSYGLAGARSTDTQYF
TGTGCCAGCAGCTATGGGTTAGCGGGGGCGAGGAGCACAGATACGCAGTATTTT
>TRBV12-5|-|TRBJ2-6|-
CASGLYRQALPGANVLTF
TGTGCTAGTGGTTTATATCGCCAGGCTCTACCTGGGGCCAACGTCCTGACTTTC
>TRBV7-8|-|TRBJ2-7|-
CASSPVPYEQYF
TGTGCCAGCAGTCCGGTTCCCTACGAGCAGTACTTC
>TRBV7-8|-|TRBJ1-5|TRBD1
CASSPGQDAQPQHF
TGTGCCAGCAGCCCGGGACAGGACGCCCAGCCCCAGCATTTT
>TRBV7-6|-|TRBJ2-7|TRBD1
CASSLLGTAEQYF
TGTGCCAGCAGCTTACTCGGGACAGCCGAGCAGTACTTC
>TRBV7-8|-|TRBJ2-2|TRBD1
CASSLVGTGNTGELFF
TGTGCCAGCAGCTTAGTAGGGACAGGGAACACCGGGGAGCTGTTTTTT
>TRBV7-8|few|TRBJ2-5|TRBD2
CASSLFSGRAGETQYF
TGTGCCAGCAGCTTATTTAGCGGGAGGGCCGGGGAGACCCAGTACTTC
>TRBV6-5|-|TRBJ1-1|-
CASSYEQGWTEAFF
TGTGCCAGCAGTTACGAACAGGGATGGACTGAAGCTTTCTTT
>TRBV7-8|-|TRBJ2-7|TRBD1
CASSTRTGLSYEQYF
TGTGCCAGCAGCACAAGGACAGGGCTCTCCTACGAGCAGTACTTC
>TRBV9|-|TRBJ1-2|-
CASSVGAGRGYTF
TGTGCCAGCAGCGTAGGAGCAGGGCGCGGCTACACCTTC
>TRBV7-2|-|TRBJ1-6|-
CASSFPGALHF
TGTGCCAGCAGCTTCCCCGGGGCCCTCCACTTT
>TRBV27|-|TRBJ2-2|-
CASSYTNTGELFF
TGTGCCAGCAGTTATACGAACACCGGGGAGCTGTTTTTT
>TRBV27|-|TRBJ1-5|-
CASPDDAGERNQPQHF
TGTGCCAGCCCGGACGACGCTGGGGAGCGCAATCAGCCCCAGCATTTT
>TRBV7-9|-|TRBJ2-1|-
CASSPKYGTPGNEQFF
TGTGCCAGCAGCCCCAAATACGGGACTCCCGGGAATGAGCAGTTCTTC
>TRBV4-1|-|TRBJ1-5|-
CASSQGSTVGNQPQHF
TGCGCCAGCAGCCAAGGGTCGACAGTCGGCAATCAGCCCCAGCATTTT
>TRBV27|-|TRBJ1-1|TRBD1
CASSSNRGRAFF
TGTGCCAGCAGTTCCAACAGGGGGAGGGCTTTCTTT
>TRBV6-1|-|TRBJ1-2|TRBD1
CASSYSGTAYGYTF
TGTGCCAGCAGTTATTCCGGGACAGCCTATGGCTACACCTTC
>TRBV4-2|medium-sized|TRBJ1-1|-
CASRQGAPQVMNTEAFF
TGTGCCAGCAGGCAAGGGGCACCACAGGTCATGAACACTGAAGCTTTCTTT
>TRBV11-2|few|TRBJ2-1|-
CASSHGLDEQFF
TGTGCCAGCAGCCACGGTCTTGATGAGCAGTTCTTC
>TRBV19|-|TRBJ2-7|-
CARMGLREQYF
TGTGCCAGAATGGGACTTCGCGAGCAGTACTTC
>TRBV19|few|TRBJ2-7|-
CASSIFLGSTYEQYF
TGTGCCAGTAGTATATTCTTGGGCAGTACCTACGAGCAGTACTTC
>TRBV5-1|-|TRBJ2-7|TRBD2
CATSPGLGGDEQYF
TGCGCCACCTCCCCGGGACTAGGGGGTGACGAGCAGTACTTC
>TRBV5-1|-|TRBJ1-6|TRBD1
CASSLSYRGNSPLHF
TGCGCCAGCAGCTTGTCTTACAGGGGAAATTCACCCCTCCACTTT